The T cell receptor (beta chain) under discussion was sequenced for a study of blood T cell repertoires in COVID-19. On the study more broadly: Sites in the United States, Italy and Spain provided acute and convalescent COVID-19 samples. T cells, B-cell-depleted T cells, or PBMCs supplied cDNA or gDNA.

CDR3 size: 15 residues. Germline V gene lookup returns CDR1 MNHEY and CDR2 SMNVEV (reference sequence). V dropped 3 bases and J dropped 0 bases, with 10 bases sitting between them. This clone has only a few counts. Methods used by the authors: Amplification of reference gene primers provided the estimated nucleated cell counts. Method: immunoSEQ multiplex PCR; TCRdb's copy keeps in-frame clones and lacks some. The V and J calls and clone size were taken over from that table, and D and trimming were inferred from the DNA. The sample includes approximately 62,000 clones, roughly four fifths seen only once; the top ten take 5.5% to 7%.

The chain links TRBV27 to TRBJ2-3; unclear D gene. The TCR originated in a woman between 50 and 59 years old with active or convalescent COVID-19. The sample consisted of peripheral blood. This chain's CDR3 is CASSLEYSSTDTQYF. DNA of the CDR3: TGTGCCAGCAGTTTGGAGTACTCTAGCACAGATACGCAGTATTTT.